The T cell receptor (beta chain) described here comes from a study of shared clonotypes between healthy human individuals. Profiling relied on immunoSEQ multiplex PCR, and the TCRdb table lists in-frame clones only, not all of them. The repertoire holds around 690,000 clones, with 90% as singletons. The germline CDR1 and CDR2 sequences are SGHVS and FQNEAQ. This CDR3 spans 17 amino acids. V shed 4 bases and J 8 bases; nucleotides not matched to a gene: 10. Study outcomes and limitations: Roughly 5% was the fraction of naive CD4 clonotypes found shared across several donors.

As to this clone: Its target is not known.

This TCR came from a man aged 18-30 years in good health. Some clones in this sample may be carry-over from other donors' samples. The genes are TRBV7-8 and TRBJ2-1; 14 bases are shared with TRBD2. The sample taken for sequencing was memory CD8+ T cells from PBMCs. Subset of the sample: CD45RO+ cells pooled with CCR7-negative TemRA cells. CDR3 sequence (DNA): TGTGCCAGCAGCTACAGTACCGGGACTAGCGGGAGCTATGAGCAGTTCTTC. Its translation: CASSYSTGTSGSYEQFF.